The 19 T cell receptor beta chains below come from one sample, sequenced in a study of memory CD4+ T cells and cytomegalovirus serostatus. The sort gate was single viable CD3+CD4+CD8-CD45RO+ cells for memory CD4+ T cells. TCRdb's copy holds only in-frame clones and misses some; the assay was immunoSEQ multiplex PCR. This table has under 50,000 clones, over 60% appearing once. Sequenced material: memory CD4+ T cells from blood. These receptors came from an adult in good health and CMV-seronegative.

The rearrangement links TRBV30 to TRBJ1-6, with TRBD1 matching 11 bases. V was pared by 4 bases and J by 9 bases, with 5 bases of the junction left unmatched. CDR1 and CDR2 from the germline V gene are GTSNPN and SVGIG (reference sequence). This CDR3 region has 14 residues. CDR3: CAWNRDRGTSPLHF. As DNA, the CDR3 is TGTGCCTGGAACCGGGACAGGGGGACTTCACCCCTCCACTTT.

The chain joins TRBV7-2 to TRBJ2-1; tentatively, D is TRBD2 (6 bases). The germline CDR1 and CDR2 sequences are SGHTA and FQGNSA. The CDR3 consists of 14 residues. V shed 5 bases and J shed 5 bases, with 13 bases lying between them. This CDR3 is CASSPGLSNNEQFF. CDR3 bases: TGTGCCAGCAGCCCGGGACTCAGTAACAATGAGCAGTTCTTC.

The CDR3 loop reads CASSWTAENTQYF. CDR3 bases: TGTGCCAGCAGTTGGACAGCCGAAAATACGCAGTATTTT. The chain is built from TRBV13 and TRBJ2-3; D might be TRBD1 (6 bases). CDR3 size: 13 residues. The germline V and J ends were trimmed by 6 bases and 7 bases, with 14 bases remaining between them. Germline V lookup: CDR1 PRHDT, CDR2 FYEKMQ (reference sequence).

Concerning this clone itself: At one end, the junction sequence differs from germline, possibly due to a read error. The J gene is TRBJ2-7, the V gene TRBV5-1, with 14 bases aligning to TRBD2. Germline V gene data show CDR1 as SGHRS and CDR2 as YFSETQ. This CDR3 spans 18 amino acids. This CDR3 reads CASSAAGTSGGLSYERYF. The DNA for the CDR3 is TGCGCCAGCAGCGCAGCCGGGACTAGCGGGGGCCTCTCCTACGAGCGGTACTTC.

J is TRBJ2-7 and V is TRBV6-5, with D tentatively TRBD2 (5 bases). The length of the CDR3 is 15 residues. The V end was cut by 2 bases, the J end by 4 bases, with 15 bases between. Germline loops: CDR1 MNHEY, CDR2 SVGAGI. The CDR3 is CASSYGLAKSYEQYF. The CDR3 DNA sequence: TGTGCCAGCAGTTACGGCCTAGCCAAATCATACGAGCAGTACTTC.

The chain has TRBV9 and TRBJ2-1; 11 bases map to TRBD2. The germline V gene encodes CDR1 SGDLS and CDR2 YYNGEE. V shed 6 bases, J shed 5 bases, and the junction held 7 bases outside the gene matches. This CDR3 contains 15 residues. The CDR3 sequence is CASTKLAGVNNEQFF. The CDR3 DNA is TGTGCCAGCACCAAACTAGCGGGAGTCAACAATGAGCAGTTCTTC.

CDR3 sequence (DNA): TGTGCCAGCAGAACGACAGGGCGCTACGAGCAGTACTTC. This sequence encodes CASRTTGRYEQYF. This rearrangement joins TRBV6-1 to TRBJ2-7, with 7 bases identical to TRBD1. V gave up 6 bases and J gave up 3 bases; unmatched junction bases: 5. Germline CDR1 and CDR2: MNHNS and SASEGT. There are 13 residues in the CDR3.

This chain links TRBV7-9 with TRBJ1-1; D perhaps matches TRBD1 (6 bases). The V gene lost 4 bases and the J gene lost 4 bases, with 19 bases spanning the gap. Germline CDR1 and CDR2: SEHNR and FQNEAQ (reference sequence). The CDR3 consists of 16 residues. This CDR3 reads CASSYPGTGLATEAFF. The CDR3 DNA reads as TGTGCCAGCAGCTACCCCGGAACAGGGCTGGCCACTGAAGCTTTCTTT.

This sequence joins TRBV19 and TRBJ1-1, with TRBD1 matching 8 bases. V shed 4 bases and J 6 bases; nucleotides not matched to a gene: 7. Germline V gene lookup returns CDR1 LNHDA and CDR2 SQIVND (reference sequence). CDR3 size: 14 residues. CDR3 nucleotide sequence: TGTGCCAGTAGTACACAGGGGGTTACTGCTGAAGCTTTCTTT. It encodes CASSTQGVTAEAFF.

J is TRBJ1-3 and V is TRBV11-2; D might be TRBD1 (5 bases). Trimming took 1 base from V and 2 from J, leaving 9 bases between them. CDR1 SGHAT and CDR2 FQNNGV come from the germline V gene. The CDR3 length is 15 residues. CDR3 DNA: TGTGCCAGCAGCTTAGCGGGAGGGGCTGGAAACACCATATATTTT. Translated, it gives CASSLAGGAGNTIYF.

This chain connects TRBV6-7 to TRBJ1-5; D is possibly TRBD1 (6 bases). TRBV6-7 is filed as an ORF, its function uncertain. The CDR3 covers 16 residues. V gave up 2 bases and J gave up 3 bases, with 14 bases separating them. CDR3 coding DNA: TGTGCCAGCAGTTACGGCCGAAACAGGGTCAATCAGCCCCAGCATTTT. It translates to CASSYGRNRVNQPQHF.

A few counts support this clone. This chain uses TRBV5-1 with TRBJ1-2; D is uncertain. From germline, CDR1 is SGHRS and CDR2 YFSETQ. This CDR3 contains 15 residues. V lost 5 bases and J 2 bases, leaving 16 bases between the germline ends. The CDR3 DNA is TGCGCCAGCAGTTATGCTGAGGGTGGCAACTATGGCTACACCTTC. As protein: CASSYAEGGNYGYTF. The full variable domain, completed using reference TRBV5-1 and TRBJ1-2, is KAGVTQTPRYLIKTRGQQVTLSCSPISGHRSVSWYQQTPGQGLQFLFEYFSETQRNKGNFPGRFSGRQFSNSRSEMNVSTLELGDSALYLCASSYAEGGNYGYTFGSGTRLTVV.

The chain employs TRBV9 and TRBJ1-1; D may be TRBD1 (6 bases). The length of the CDR3 is 15 residues. Trimming removed 0 bases from V and 2 bases from J, with 11 bases in between. Germline values: CDR1 SGDLS, CDR2 YYNGEE. In DNA, the CDR3 is TGTGCCAGCAGCGTAGCTACCGGGGGCAACACTGAAGCTTTCTTT. Protein sequence: CASSVATGGNTEAFF.

The chain has TRBV6-6 and TRBJ1-1; no firm D call. This CDR3 comprises 11 residues. CDR1 and CDR2 from the germline V gene are MNHNY and SVGAGI (reference sequence). V lost 7 bases, J lost 5 bases, and 8 bases lay in between. The CDR3 nucleotides read TGTGCCAGCATTAGAAAAACTGAAGCTTTCTTT. Its protein is CASIRKTEAFF.

CDR3 sequence (DNA): TGTGCCAGCAGTGAAACCCGCGGGGGTCGCGAGCAGTACTTC. As protein: CASSETRGGREQYF. The rearrangement uses TRBV6-1 and TRBJ2-7; 7 bases agree with TRBD2. The CDR3 length is 14 residues. Trimming took 2 bases from V and 6 from J; bases not matched to a gene: 7. Germline assignment: CDR1 MNHNS and CDR2 SASEGT.

This clone was found a few times. The chain has TRBV21-1 and TRBJ1-1; TRBD1, the table's D call, was not compared with the DNA. TRBV21-1 is termed a pseudogene. The CDR3 sequence is 14 residues long. CDR3 in DNA: TGTGCCAGCAGCAAAGACAGGGTACGGACTGAAGCTTTCTTT. Translation: CASSKDRVRTEAFF.

This clone was seen a few times. The CDR3 here is CASTPTGVNTEAFF. CDR3 sequence (DNA): TGCGCCAGCACACCGACAGGAGTGAACACTGAAGCTTTCTTT. The chain recombines TRBV5-1 with TRBJ1-1; maybe TRBD1 (6 bases). The CDR3 runs to 14 residues. Germline CDR1 is SGHRS and CDR2 is YFSETQ. V lost 6 bases and J 0 bases, leaving 12 bases between the germline ends.

V is TRBV7-9 and J is TRBJ1-2; perhaps TRBD1 as D (5 bases). V lost 0 bases and J lost 8, with 13 bases in between. The CDR3 covers 14 residues. Per germline, CDR1 SEHNR and CDR2 FQNEAQ (reference sequence). The CDR3 DNA reads TGTGCCAGCAGCTTAGCGGGGGTAGGGAGCGGCTACACCTTC. Translated, it gives CASSLAGVGSGYTF.

The V call is TRBV29-1, the J call TRBJ1-2, with D hard to call. V shed 0 bases and J shed 8 bases, with 16 bases lying between them. Germline V gene lookup returns CDR1 SQVTM and CDR2 ANQGSEA. This CDR3 has 14 residues. This CDR3 reads CSVEDPDRVKGYTF. Here the CDR3 DNA reads TGCAGCGTTGAAGATCCGGATAGGGTGAAAGGCTACACCTTC.